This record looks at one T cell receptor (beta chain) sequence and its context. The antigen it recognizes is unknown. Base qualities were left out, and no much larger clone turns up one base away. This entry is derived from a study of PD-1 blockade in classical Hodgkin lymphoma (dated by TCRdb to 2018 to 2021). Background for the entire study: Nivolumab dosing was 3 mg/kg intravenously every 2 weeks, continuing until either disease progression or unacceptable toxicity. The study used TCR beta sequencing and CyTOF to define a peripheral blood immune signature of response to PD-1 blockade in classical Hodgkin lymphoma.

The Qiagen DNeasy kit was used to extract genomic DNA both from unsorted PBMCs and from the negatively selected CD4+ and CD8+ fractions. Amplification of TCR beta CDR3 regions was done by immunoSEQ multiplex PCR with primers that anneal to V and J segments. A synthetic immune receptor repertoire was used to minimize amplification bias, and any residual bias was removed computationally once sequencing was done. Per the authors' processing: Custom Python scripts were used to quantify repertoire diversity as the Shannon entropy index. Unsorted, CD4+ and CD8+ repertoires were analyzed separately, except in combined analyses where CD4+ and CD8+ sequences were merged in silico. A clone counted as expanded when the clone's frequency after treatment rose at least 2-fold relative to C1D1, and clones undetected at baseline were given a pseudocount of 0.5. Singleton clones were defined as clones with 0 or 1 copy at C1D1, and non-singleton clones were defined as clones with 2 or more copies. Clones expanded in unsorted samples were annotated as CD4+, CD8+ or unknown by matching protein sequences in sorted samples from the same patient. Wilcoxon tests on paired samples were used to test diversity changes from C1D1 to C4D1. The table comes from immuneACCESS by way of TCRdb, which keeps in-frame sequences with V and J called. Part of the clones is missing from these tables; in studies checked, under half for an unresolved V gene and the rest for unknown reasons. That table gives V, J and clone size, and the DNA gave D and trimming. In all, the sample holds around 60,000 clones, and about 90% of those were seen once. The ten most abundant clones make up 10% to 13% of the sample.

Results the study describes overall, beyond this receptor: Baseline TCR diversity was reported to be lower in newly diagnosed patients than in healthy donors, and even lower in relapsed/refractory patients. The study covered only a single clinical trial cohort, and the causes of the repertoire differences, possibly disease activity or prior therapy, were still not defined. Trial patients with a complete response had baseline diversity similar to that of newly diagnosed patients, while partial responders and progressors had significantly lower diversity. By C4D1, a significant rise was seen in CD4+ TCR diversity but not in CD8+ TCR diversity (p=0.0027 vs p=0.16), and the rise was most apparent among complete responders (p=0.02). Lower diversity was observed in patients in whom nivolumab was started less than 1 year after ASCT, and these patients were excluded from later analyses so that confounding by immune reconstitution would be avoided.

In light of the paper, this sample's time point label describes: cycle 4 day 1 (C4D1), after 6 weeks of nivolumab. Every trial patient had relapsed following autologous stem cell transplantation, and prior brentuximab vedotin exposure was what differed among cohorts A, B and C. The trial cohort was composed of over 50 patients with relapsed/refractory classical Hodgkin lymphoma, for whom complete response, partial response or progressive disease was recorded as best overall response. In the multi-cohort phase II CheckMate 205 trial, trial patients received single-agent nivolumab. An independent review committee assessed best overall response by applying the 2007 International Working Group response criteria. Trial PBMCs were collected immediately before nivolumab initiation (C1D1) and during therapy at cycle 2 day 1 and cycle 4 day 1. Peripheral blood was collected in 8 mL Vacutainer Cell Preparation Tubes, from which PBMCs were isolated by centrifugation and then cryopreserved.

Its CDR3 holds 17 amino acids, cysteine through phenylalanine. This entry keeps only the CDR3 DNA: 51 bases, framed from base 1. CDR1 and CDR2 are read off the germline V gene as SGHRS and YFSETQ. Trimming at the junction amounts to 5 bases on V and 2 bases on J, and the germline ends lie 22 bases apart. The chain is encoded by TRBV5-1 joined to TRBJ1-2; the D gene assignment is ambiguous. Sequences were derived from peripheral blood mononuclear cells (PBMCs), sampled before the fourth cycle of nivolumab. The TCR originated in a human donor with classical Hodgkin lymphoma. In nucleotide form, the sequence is TGCGCCAGCAGATCCGGGTCCTCTTTCCTATCAAACTATGGCTACACCTTC. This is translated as CASRSGSSFLSNYGYTF.